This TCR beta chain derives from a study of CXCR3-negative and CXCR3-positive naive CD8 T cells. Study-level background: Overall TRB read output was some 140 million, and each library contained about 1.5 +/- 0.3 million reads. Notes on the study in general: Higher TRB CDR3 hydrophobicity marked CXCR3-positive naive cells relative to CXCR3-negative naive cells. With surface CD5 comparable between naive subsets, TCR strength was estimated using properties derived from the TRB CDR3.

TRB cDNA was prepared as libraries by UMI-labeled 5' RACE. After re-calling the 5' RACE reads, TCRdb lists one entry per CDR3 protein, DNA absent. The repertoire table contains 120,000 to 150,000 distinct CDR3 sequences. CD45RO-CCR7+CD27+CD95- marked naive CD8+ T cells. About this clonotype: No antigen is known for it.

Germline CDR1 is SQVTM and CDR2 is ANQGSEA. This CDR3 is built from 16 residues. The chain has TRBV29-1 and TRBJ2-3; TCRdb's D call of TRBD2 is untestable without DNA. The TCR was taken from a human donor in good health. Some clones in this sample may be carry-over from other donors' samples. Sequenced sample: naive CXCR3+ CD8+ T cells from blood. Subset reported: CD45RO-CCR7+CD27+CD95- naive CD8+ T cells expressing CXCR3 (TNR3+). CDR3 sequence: CSVEDLTSGTTDTQYF.